The sequence of this T cell receptor (beta chain) was determined in a study of blood T cell repertoires in COVID-19. Per the original methods: Using reference gene primer amplification, nucleated cell counts were estimated. Using immunoSEQ multiplex PCR, the repertoire was profiled, and TCRdb retains in-frame clones only, with some absent. V, J and clone size are taken as reported in that table, and D and trimming were inferred from the DNA itself. The sample lists fewer than 110,000 clones; roughly 87% were seen once. Per the germline V gene, CDR1 is SGHRS and CDR2 is YFSETQ. Trimming took off 4 bases at V and 7 bases at J, with 13 bases between the two ends. This CDR3 has 13 amino acids.

Sequencing was done on a sample of peripheral blood. This TCR came from a woman of 80 years or more in a cohort sampled during active COVID-19. The rearrangement uses TRBV5-1 and TRBJ2-3; D gene ambiguous. The CDR3 sequence: CASSALLSYTQYF. In DNA, the CDR3 is TGCGCCAGCAGCGCTTTGCTCAGTTATACGCAGTATTTT.